This T cell receptor (beta chain) was sequenced during a study of early stage breast cancer tumors. V lost 9 bases, J lost 3 bases, and 15 bases lay in between. This CDR3 region has 14 residues. Germline CDR1 and CDR2: SGDLS and YYNGEE. TCRdb's table, derived via immunoSEQ multiplex PCR, lists solely in-frame clones and lacks some. The table lists around 48,000 clones, around nine tenths of them singletons. Notes on the study in general: Tumors had around 2.4-fold higher T cell density than normal breast. Unsorted bulk genomic DNA sequencing lacked pairing and functional marker data.

With respect to this clone: Its antigen is unidentified.

This receptor was identified in a person aged 70 to 85 with breast cancer. V is TRBV9 and J is TRBJ2-2; the D gene is possibly TRBD1 (6 bases). The sample comprised blood. The DNA of the CDR3 is TGTGCCACCTCACCGGACAGTTACACCGGGGAGCTGTTTTTT. Protein product: CATSPDSYTGELFF.